The entry below describes one T cell receptor (beta chain). Its target is unknown. Profiles of TCR beta VDJ and CDR3 were generated from a genomic DNA template. TCRdb processed the reads anew with MiXCR; each CDR3 protein has one entry. Counted here are under 200,000 distinct CDR3 sequences, less than 50% occurring once; the ten biggest clones make up about 1.7%. Germline V CDR1 and CDR2: LNHNV, YYDKDF (reference sequence). The CDR3 is 10 residues long. V lost 5 bases, J lost 6 bases, and 5 bases lay in between. This entry comes from a study of CD8+CD57+ T cells in acquired aplastic anemia. Overall study context: Average DNA yield from sorted CD4+ and CD8+ cells was approximately 3 ug.

Flow cytometry had shown expanded CD8+CD57+ cells in the patients chosen for sequencing. The enrolled patients all had severe acquired aplastic anemia. The study's findings and limits: In CD8+ cells, Simpson's diversity showed no significant difference between patients and controls. Approximately 28 CD8+ CDR3 sequences were shared between patients and controls.

Sequencing input: sorted CD4+, CD8+, or CD8+CD57+ T cells (not recorded which) from PBMCs. The receptor's source is a human donor with aplastic anemia. The J gene is TRBJ2-7, the V gene TRBV15; the D gene is possibly TRBD1 (5 bases). In DNA, the CDR3 is TGTGCCACCAGCCAGGGCGAGCAGTACTTC. It is translated as CATSQGEQYF.